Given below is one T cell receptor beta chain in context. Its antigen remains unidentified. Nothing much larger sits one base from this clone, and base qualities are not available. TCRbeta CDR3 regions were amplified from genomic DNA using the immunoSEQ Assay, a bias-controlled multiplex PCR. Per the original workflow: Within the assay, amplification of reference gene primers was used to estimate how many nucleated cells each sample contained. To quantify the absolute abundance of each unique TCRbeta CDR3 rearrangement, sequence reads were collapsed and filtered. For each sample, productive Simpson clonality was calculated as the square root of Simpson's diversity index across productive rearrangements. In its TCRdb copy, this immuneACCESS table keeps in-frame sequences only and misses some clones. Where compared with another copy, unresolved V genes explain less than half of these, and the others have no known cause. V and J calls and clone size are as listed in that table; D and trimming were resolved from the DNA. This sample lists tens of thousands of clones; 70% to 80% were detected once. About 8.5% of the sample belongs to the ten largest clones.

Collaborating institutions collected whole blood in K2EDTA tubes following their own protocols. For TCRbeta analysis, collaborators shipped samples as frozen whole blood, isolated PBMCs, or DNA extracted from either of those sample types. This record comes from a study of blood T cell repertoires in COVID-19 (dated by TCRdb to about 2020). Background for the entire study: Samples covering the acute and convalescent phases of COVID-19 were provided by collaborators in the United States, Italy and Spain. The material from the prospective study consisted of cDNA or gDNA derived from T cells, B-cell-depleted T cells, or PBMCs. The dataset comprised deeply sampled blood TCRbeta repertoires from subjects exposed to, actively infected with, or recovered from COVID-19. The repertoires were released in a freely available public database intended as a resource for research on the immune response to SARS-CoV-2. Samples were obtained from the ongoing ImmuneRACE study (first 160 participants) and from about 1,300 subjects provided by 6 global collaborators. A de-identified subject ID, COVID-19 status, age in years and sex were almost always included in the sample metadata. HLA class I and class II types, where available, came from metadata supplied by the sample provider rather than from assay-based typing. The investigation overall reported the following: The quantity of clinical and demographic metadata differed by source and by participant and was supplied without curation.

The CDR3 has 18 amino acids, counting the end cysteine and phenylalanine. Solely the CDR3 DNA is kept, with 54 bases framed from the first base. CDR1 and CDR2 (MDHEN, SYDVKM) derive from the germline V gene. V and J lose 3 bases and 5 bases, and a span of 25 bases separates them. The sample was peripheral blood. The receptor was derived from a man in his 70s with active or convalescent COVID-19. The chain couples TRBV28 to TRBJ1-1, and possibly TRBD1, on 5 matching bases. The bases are TGTGCCAGCAGTTTTGAAGCCCTCAGTGGGGCTTGGGTAACTGAAGCTTTCTTT. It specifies CASSFEALSGAWVTEAFF. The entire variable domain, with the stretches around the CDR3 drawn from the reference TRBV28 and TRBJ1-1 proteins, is DVKVTQSSRYLVKRTGEKVFLECVQDMDHENMFWYRQDPGLGLRLIYFSYDVKMKEKGDIPEGYSVSREKKERFSLILESASTNQTSMYLCASSFEALSGAWVTEAFFGQGTRLTVV.